This record concerns one T cell receptor (beta chain) sequence. Its antigen remains unknown. The likely explanation is a read error, given a far larger clone one base away. The V gene lost 6 bases and the J gene lost 1 base, with 12 bases spanning the gap. In germline, CDR1 is MDHEN, CDR2 SYDVKM. The CDR3 extends over 14 amino acids. This specimen comes from a study of CD8+ T cells in alopecia areata. Study-wide points: Elevated clonality characterized lesional scalp relative to normal scalp, particularly in alopecia totalis/universalis.

Isolated RNA was reverse transcribed into cDNA used as the sequencing template. Method: immunoSEQ multiplex PCR; TCRdb's copy keeps in-frame clones and lacks some. The sample lists about 110,000 clones, 55% to 60% occurring once. Both CD4+ and CD8+ T cells were separated by sorting PBMCs. This sequence joins TRBV28 and TRBJ2-5, with D tentatively TRBD1 or TRBD2 (5 bases each). The origin of this receptor is a human donor with alopecia areata. The material sequenced was NKG2D-low CD8+ T cells sorted from blood. The CDR3 sequence is CASSPWDVQETQYF. In DNA form, the CDR3 reads TGTGCCAGCAGCCCTTGGGACGTCCAAGAGACCCAGTACTTC.